Shown below are 27 T cell receptor beta chains from a single sample sequenced in a study of T cell responses to AZD1222 COVID-19 vaccine. Here immunoSEQ multiplex PCR was the method, and the copy in TCRdb shows in-frame clones only, minus some. The data show some 100,000 clones, 85% to 90% seen once. This specimen was peripheral blood, taken on day 0 of AZD1222 vaccination. These receptors were obtained from an adult in good health.

The chain uses TRBV18 and TRBJ1-4; TRBD1 matches 11 bases. CDR1 KGHSH and CDR2 LQKENI come from the germline V gene. Trimming cost V 3 bases and J 7 bases; bases outside gene matches: 4. The CDR3 spans 15 residues. The CDR3 sequence: CASSPPGQGGEKLFF. DNA for the CDR3: TGTGCCAGCTCACCTCCGGGACAGGGGGGTGAAAAACTGTTTTTT.

This sequence joins TRBV11-1 and TRBJ2-1, with D possibly being TRBD1 (6 bases). The CDR3 extends over 15 amino acids. Germline assignment: CDR1 SGHAT and CDR2 FQDESV (reference sequence). The V end was cut by 5 bases, the J end by 5 bases, with 16 bases between. CDR3: CASSKTGILDNEQFF. CDR3 sequence (DNA): TGTGCCAGCAGCAAAACAGGGATCTTAGACAATGAGCAGTTCTTC.

CDR3 sequence reads: CASSLSVGYTF. The CDR3 bases are TGTGCCAGCAGTTTATCGGTCGGCTACACCTTC. J is TRBJ1-2 and V is TRBV27, with unresolved D. The CDR3 has 11 residues. Trimming shortened V by 0 bases and J by 8 bases, and 4 bases separated the two germline ends. CDR1 and CDR2 (germline): MNHEY, SMNVEV (reference sequence).

The chain uses TRBV10-3 and TRBJ2-7; D might be TRBD1 or TRBD2, each matching 5 bases. V was pared by 6 bases and J by 0 bases, with 15 bases between. There are 15 residues in the CDR3. CDR1 ENHRY and CDR2 SYGVKD come from the germline V gene. The CDR3 here is CAIRGTDVISYEQYF. In DNA, the CDR3 is TGTGCCATCAGGGGGACGGACGTTATCTCCTACGAGCAGTACTTC.

The rearrangement links TRBV28 to TRBJ1-4, with 7 bases matching TRBD1. CDR3 length: 14 residues. V was clipped by 7 bases and J by 4 bases; unmatched bases: 6. Germline V gene data show CDR1 as MDHEN and CDR2 as SYDVKM. CDR3 loop: CASNTGQINEKLFF. The CDR3 DNA reads as TGTGCCAGCAATACGGGACAGATTAATGAAAAACTGTTTTTT.

This chain uses TRBV6-5 with TRBJ2-7; D is possibly TRBD2 (5 bases). The CDR3 loop spans 14 amino acids. V lost 6 bases and J lost 1, with 13 bases in between. The V gene's germline CDR1 is MNHEY and CDR2 SVGAGI. In nucleotides, the CDR3 is TGTGCCAGCAGGTTCACACGGGGATCCTACGAGCAGTACTTC. It translates to CASRFTRGSYEQYF.

This clone came up once. This chain joins TRBV7-2 and TRBJ1-4; maybe TRBD1 (6 bases). V gave up 6 bases and J gave up 7 bases, with 21 bases separating them. Germline V gives CDR1 SGHTA, CDR2 FQGNSA. This CDR3 is built from 16 residues. This chain's CDR3 is CASRLGRGSGTEKLFF. CDR3 bases: TGTGCCAGCAGACTTGGAAGGGGGTCAGGAACTGAAAAACTGTTTTTT. Full variable domain (rest looked up from reference TRBV7-2 and TRBJ1-4): GAGVSQSPSNKVTEKGKDVELRCDPISGHTALYWYRQSLGQGLEFLIYFQGNSAPDKSGLPSDRFSAERTGGSVSTLTIQRTQQEDSAVYLCASRLGRGSGTEKLFFGSGTQLSVL.

The chain uses TRBV19 and TRBJ1-5, with D possibly being TRBD1 (6 bases). Germline V gives CDR1 LNHDA, CDR2 SQIVND (reference sequence). Trimming cost V 1 base and J 7 bases, with 17 bases left between them. This CDR3 is 16 amino acids long. CDR3 protein: CASSIGSGLGGQPQHF. DNA for the CDR3: TGTGCCAGTAGTATAGGATCAGGGCTTGGGGGCCAGCCCCAGCATTTT.

The gene calls are TRBV7-9 and TRBJ1-5; 9 nucleotides line up with TRBD1. CDR1 and CDR2 (germline): SEHNR, FQNEAQ (reference sequence). V lost 1 base to trimming and J lost 13 bases; unmatched junction nucleotides: 11. CDR3 length: 15 amino acids. The CDR3 DNA is TGTGCCAGCAGCTTAGGTGGGACAGGGCTCCCAGGACAGCATTTT. Encoded protein: CASSLGGTGLPGQHF.

CDR3 in amino acids: CASITGGRNEKLFF. In nucleotides, the CDR3 is TGTGCCAGCATCACAGGGGGCCGGAATGAAAAACTGTTTTTT. The V call is TRBV7-9, the J call TRBJ1-4; 9 bases map to TRBD1. Losses at the gene ends were 7 bases for V and 5 bases for J; bases not matched to a gene: 5. Germline V CDR1 and CDR2: SEHNR, FQNEAQ (reference sequence). The CDR3 totals 14 residues.

This clone came up once. The chain carries TRBV6-5 and TRBJ2-5; TRBD2 might be the D (6 bases). The V end was cut by 6 bases, the J end by 2 bases, with 7 bases between. The CDR3 length is 12 residues. Germline CDR1 MNHEY, CDR2 SVGAGI. The chain's CDR3 is CASRAGQETQYF. In nucleotides, the CDR3 is TGTGCCAGCAGGGCGGGGCAAGAGACCCAGTACTTC.

J is TRBJ2-2 and V is TRBV6-2 or TRBV6-3; tentative D call: TRBD2 (6 bases). The germline V gene has CDR1 MNHEY and CDR2 SVGEGT. Trimming removed 1 base from V and 4 bases from J, with 10 bases in between. This CDR3 is 15 amino acids long. The CDR3 sequence is CASSYWGGGTGELFF. The CDR3, as DNA: TGTGCCAGCAGTTACTGGGGAGGAGGCACCGGGGAGCTGTTTTTT.

The rearrangement uses TRBV18 and TRBJ2-7; 9 positions match TRBD1. The CDR3 is 14 amino acids. CDR1 is KGHSH and CDR2 is LQKENI in the germline V gene. V trimming: 3 bases; J trimming: 6 bases; junction bases outside the gene matches: 6. The CDR3 region is CASSPRDRAVEQYF. CDR3 coding DNA: TGTGCCAGCTCACCGAGGGACAGGGCGGTCGAGCAGTACTTC. The whole variable domain, filled in from reference TRBV18 and TRBJ2-7, reads NAGVMQNPRHLVRRRGQEARLRCSPMKGHSHVYWYRQLPEEGLKFMVYLQKENIIDESGMPKERFSAEFPKEGPSILRIQQVVRGDSAAYFCASSPRDRAVEQYFGPGTRLTVT.

The chain couples TRBV23-1 to TRBJ1-3; 7 bases agree with TRBD1. TRBV23-1 is known as an ORF, though its function is uncertain. This CDR3 is built from 14 residues. V dropped 8 bases and J dropped 2; count of bases not matched to a gene: 6. The CDR3 region has the DNA TGCGCCAGCTGTACGCAGGGGGCTGGAAACACCATATATTTT. Translation: CASCTQGAGNTIYF.

The CDR3 DNA follows: TGTGCCAGCAGGCAGCAATATAATTCACCCCTCCACTTT. Amino acids: CASRQQYNSPLHF. The chain uses TRBV2 and TRBJ1-6; D is undetermined. V lost 6 bases and J lost 4, with 7 bases in between. The CDR3 has 13 residues. Germline V gene lookup returns CDR1 SNHLY and CDR2 FYNNEI.

The chain uses TRBV29-1 and TRBJ1-1; TRBD1 aligns across 11 bases. The length of the CDR3 is 14 residues. CDR1 is SQVTM, CDR2 ANQGSEA, per germline. The V and J ends lost 5 bases and 5 bases, in that order; junction bases with no gene match: 7. The CDR3 loop reads CSVSGQGAVTEAFF. The CDR3 DNA reads as TGCAGCGTTAGCGGACAGGGGGCGGTAACTGAAGCTTTCTTT.

This clone showed up just a few times. The chain couples TRBV19 to TRBJ1-5; D call uncertain. V was shortened by 8 bases and J by 4 bases, with 12 bases between the two germline ends. CDR1 is LNHDA and CDR2 is SQIVND in the germline V gene (reference sequence). This CDR3 is built from 13 residues. The CDR3, as DNA: TGTGCCAGTGCTTTTCTACGGAATCAGCCCCAGCATTTT. Its protein is CASAFLRNQPQHF.

V gene TRBV6-4 combines with J gene TRBJ1-6; no clear D. Germline loops: CDR1 MRHNA, CDR2 SNTAGT. The V and J ends lost 2 bases and 0 bases respectively, with 2 bases between them. There are 14 residues in the CDR3. DNA of the CDR3: TGTGCCAGCAGTGACGGCTCCTATAATTCACCCCTCCACTTT. It codes for CASSDGSYNSPLHF.

This CDR3 is CASSYRDPNQPQHF. DNA of the CDR3: TGTGCCAGCAGCTACCGGGACCCCAATCAGCCCCAGCATTTT. The chain joins TRBV5-8 to TRBJ1-5, with D tentatively TRBD1 (5 bases). This CDR3 is 14 amino acids long. Trimming took 3 bases from V and 3 from J, leaving 10 bases between them. Germline V CDR1 and CDR2: SGHTS, YDEGEE.

The CDR3 is CASSPWTGGSNQPQHF. CDR3 in DNA: TGTGCCAGCAGTCCTTGGACAGGGGGGAGCAATCAGCCCCAGCATTTT. The chain couples TRBV27 to TRBJ1-5; 10 bases agree with TRBD1. Germline-derived CDR1 and CDR2 are MNHEY and SMNVEV (reference sequence). Unmatched junction bases numbered 5, after V lost 5 bases and J lost 1 base. The CDR3 has 16 residues.

The chain is built from TRBV19 and TRBJ2-3, with TRBD1 identical over 10 bases. CDR1 is LNHDA, CDR2 SQIVND, per germline (reference sequence). The trim removed 6 bases at V and 2 bases at J, leaving 2 bases unmatched. This CDR3 spans 14 amino acids. CDR3 in amino acids: CASRDRGTTDTQYF. CDR3 DNA sequence: TGTGCCAGTAGGGACAGGGGGACCACAGATACGCAGTATTTT.

This clone was counted once. The rearrangement uses TRBV4-1 and TRBJ2-1, with 8 bases identical to TRBD2. The CDR3 has 15 amino acids. V was pared by 4 bases and J by 6 bases, with 8 bases of the junction left unmatched. Per germline, CDR1 MGHRA and CDR2 YSYEKL. This CDR3 is CASSPNDGGANEQFF. CDR3 nucleotides: TGCGCCAGCAGCCCCAATGACGGGGGGGCCAATGAGCAGTTCTTC.

The chain combines TRBV5-1 with TRBJ1-2; weak D call: TRBD1 (6 bases). V was pared by 4 bases and J by 1 base, with 11 bases between. The CDR3 totals 14 residues. Germline V lookup: CDR1 SGHRS, CDR2 YFSETQ. CDR3 in amino acids: CASSTGQINYGYTF. The CDR3 DNA follows: TGCGCCAGCAGCACCGGACAGATTAACTATGGCTACACCTTC.

The rearrangement links TRBV18 to TRBJ1-3, with D perhaps TRBD1 (5 bases). Trimming took off 4 bases at V and 3 bases at J, with 22 bases between the two ends. Germline lookup yields CDR1 KGHSH and CDR2 LQKENI. The length of the CDR3 is 18 residues. CDR3 loop: CASSLRTATERLGNTIYF. The CDR3 DNA reads TGTGCCAGCTCACTAAGAACAGCGACAGAACGACTTGGAAACACCATATATTTT. The complete variable domain, with remaining parts taken from reference TRBV18 and TRBJ1-3, reads NAGVMQNPRHLVRRRGQEARLRCSPMKGHSHVYWYRQLPEEGLKFMVYLQKENIIDESGMPKERFSAEFPKEGPSILRIQQVVRGDSAAYFCASSLRTATERLGNTIYFGEGSWLTVV.

The chain combines TRBV6-6 with TRBJ2-5; the match to TRBD2 covers 13 bases. V lost 2 bases, J lost 1 base, and 1 base stayed unmatched. Germline V CDR1 and CDR2: MNHNY, SVGAGI (reference sequence). This CDR3 region has 16 residues. The CDR3 reads CASSYGLAGAQETQYF. The CDR3 nucleotides read TGTGCCAGCAGTTACGGACTAGCGGGGGCCCAAGAGACCCAGTACTTC.

The chain recombines TRBV3-1 (or the pseudogene TRBV3-2) with TRBJ1-2; TRBD1 matches 7 bases. Germline V gene data show CDR1 as LGHDT and CDR2 as YNNKEL (reference sequence). The J segment lost 4 bases and the V segment lost 3 bases, leaving 11 bases of the junction unmatched. The CDR3 has 16 residues. Here the CDR3 reads CASSQVPFGQVYGYTF. In nucleotides, the CDR3 is TGTGCCAGCAGCCAGGTACCGTTCGGACAGGTCTATGGCTACACCTTC.

The chain recombines TRBV11-2 with TRBJ1-3, with 7 bases fitting TRBD1. V shed 5 bases, J shed 0 bases, and the junction held 4 bases outside the gene matches. The CDR3 is 15 amino acids. CDR1 SGHAT and CDR2 FQNNGV come from the germline V gene. CDR3 bases: TGTGCCAGCAGCCAAGGGGGCTTCTCTGGAAACACCATATATTTT. Translating gives CASSQGGFSGNTIYF.